The 26 T cell receptor beta chains presented below share a single source sample, sequenced in a study of tumor-infiltrating lymphocytes in primary liver carcinoma. A constant-region primer served to make TCR beta cDNA from about 490 ng total RNA. Nested multiplex PCR, run for three rounds with slightly modified ARM-PCR, yielded TCR beta libraries. A C-beta reverse primer and TRBV1-TRBV30 forward primers served in each of the first two PCR rounds, at about 9 cycles apiece. TCRdb processed the multiplex PCR reads anew with MiXCR; each CDR3 protein has one entry. The sample lists approximately 300,000 distinct CDR3 sequences; over 55% were seen once. Unsorted whole blood served as the source of blood RNA, and germline DNA was extracted as well. Sequenced material: peripheral blood. All receptors derive from a man in his forties or fifties with primary liver carcinoma and hepatitis B virus infection.

Concerning this clonotype: This could be a read error, since a much larger clone is one nucleotide away. This chain joins TRBV5-1 and TRBJ2-2; a weak D match, TRBD1 (5 bases). There are 11 residues in the CDR3. Trimming removed 7 bases from V and 6 bases from J, with 7 bases in between. The germline gives CDR1 SGHRS, CDR2 YFSETQ. The CDR3 sequence: CASVTAGELFF. The CDR3, as DNA: TGCGCCAGCGTGACAGCCGGGGAGCTGTTTTTT. The full variable domain, its missing parts supplied by reference TRBV5-1 and TRBJ2-2, is KAGVTQTPRYLIKTRGQQVTLSCSPISGHRSVSWYQQTPGQGLQFLFEYFSETQRNKGNFPGRFSGRQFSNSRSEMNVSTLELGDSALYLCASVTAGELFFGEGSRLTVL.

Only a few counts were recorded for this clonotype. The chain couples TRBV6-2 or TRBV6-3 to TRBJ2-5; D is unresolved. Germline V gene sequence: CDR1 MNHEY, CDR2 SVGEGT. Trimming cost V 7 bases and J 5 bases, with 14 bases left between them. The CDR3 spans 13 residues. CDR3 loop: CASTPGGLETQYF. CDR3 nucleotide sequence: TGTGCCAGCACCCCGGGTGGTCTGGAGACCCAGTACTTC.

The chain uses TRBV4-3 and TRBJ1-2; D possibly corresponds to TRBD1 (5 bases). The CDR3 length is 14 residues. Germline V CDR1 and CDR2: LGHNA, YSLEER. The V and J ends lost 0 bases and 5 bases respectively, with 10 bases between them. CDR3: CASSQDRGVYGYTF. The CDR3 region has the DNA TGCGCCAGCAGCCAAGACCGGGGGGTATATGGCTACACCTTC.

The rearrangement links TRBV10-2 to TRBJ2-1; no clear D. The V end lost 0 bases, the J end lost 3 bases, and 9 bases lay between the germline ends. From germline, CDR1 is WSHSY and CDR2 SAAADI. The CDR3 consists of 15 residues. The CDR3 loop reads CASSESMGVYNEQFF. The DNA of the CDR3 is TGCGCCAGCAGTGAGTCGATGGGTGTCTACAATGAGCAGTTCTTC.

The chain links TRBV28 to TRBJ2-5; D is possibly TRBD1 (6 bases). Germline CDR1 reads MDHEN; CDR2 reads SYDVKM. The CDR3 sequence is 16 residues long. Trimming took 5 bases from V and 4 from J, leaving 20 bases between them. The CDR3 protein is CASSPSQQGLGETQYF. The CDR3 region has the DNA TGTGCCAGCAGTCCATCTCAACAGGGTTTAGGAGAGACCCAGTACTTC.

V usage is TRBV5-4 and J usage is TRBJ2-1, with TRBD1 identical over 7 bases. CDR1 SGHNT and CDR2 YYREEE come from the germline V gene (reference sequence). The length of the CDR3 is 15 residues. V shed 0 bases and J 7 bases; nucleotides not matched to a gene: 7. CDR3: CASSLEGQRQNEQFF. The CDR3 region has the DNA TGTGCCAGCAGCTTGGAGGGACAGAGGCAGAATGAGCAGTTCTTC.

This clonotype was counted only a few times. The V gene is TRBV28, the J gene TRBJ1-2; the D gene is possibly TRBD1 (6 bases). V lost 4 bases to trimming and J lost 3 bases, with 15 bases between them. Germline CDR1 reads MDHEN; CDR2 reads SYDVKM. The CDR3 has 15 residues. The CDR3 nucleotides are TGTGCCAGCAGTTATACCGGGACACCGGACTATGGCTACACCTTC. Translation gives CASSYTGTPDYGYTF.

This clonotype is a singleton in its sample. A much larger clone lies a single base off, so this may be a read error. This chain joins TRBV5-5 and TRBJ2-7; possible D gene TRBD2, 5 bases. Trimming took 2 bases from V and 7 from J, leaving 13 bases between them. The germline CDR1 and CDR2 sequences are SGHKS and YYEKEE (reference sequence). This CDR3 is built from 13 residues. This CDR3 reads CASSFGGTSEQYF. As DNA, the CDR3 is TGTGCCAGCAGCTTTGGAGGTACGTCGGAGCAGTACTTC.

The count of this clonotype is one. A read error is possible here, since a much larger clone lies one base away. The rearrangement uses TRBV14 and TRBJ2-1; D call uncertain. Germline-derived CDR1 and CDR2 are SGHDN and FVKESK. V lost 7 bases, J lost 3 bases, and 16 bases lay in between. This CDR3 comprises 15 residues. DNA of the CDR3: TGTGCCAGCAACCCTATCGGGTCTTTCTACAATGAGCAGTTCTTC. This sequence encodes CASNPIGSFYNEQFF.

On this clonotype: The junction departs from germline at one end; a sequencing error may be responsible. The chain combines TRBV11-2 with TRBJ2-1; D may match TRBD1 or TRBD2 (5 bases each). Germline V gene data show CDR1 as SGHAT and CDR2 as FQNNGV. The length of the CDR3 is 16 residues. The CDR3 DNA reads TGTGCCAGCAGCTCAGTCCTCACGGGGACCGGGAATGAGCACTTCTTC. This gives the protein CASSSVLTGTGNEHFF.

The rearrangement uses TRBV5-4 and TRBJ2-3, with D possibly being TRBD2 (7 bases). CDR3 length: 14 amino acids. Germline values: CDR1 SGHNT, CDR2 YYREEE (reference sequence). CDR3 loop: CVTRIGGATDTQYF. CDR3 DNA: TGTGTCACCAGAATAGGGGGGGCCACAGATACGCAGTATTTT.

As regards this clonotype: This may be a read error: a much more frequent sequence differs by one nucleotide. The chain combines TRBV7-8 with TRBJ1-1, with unresolved D. The CDR3 sequence is 15 residues long. Per the germline V gene, CDR1 is SGHVS and CDR2 is FQNEAQ. V shed 6 bases and J shed 1 base, with 15 bases lying between them. This chain's CDR3 is CASRPPGLKNTEAFF. CDR3 in DNA: TGTGCCAGCAGACCACCCGGACTGAAGAACACTGAAGCTTTCTTT.

Regarding this clonotype: The missing conserved phenylalanine or tryptophan at the end of this CDR3 makes a read error likely. The rearrangement links TRBV12-3 or TRBV12-4 to TRBJ2-5, with 7 bases aligning to TRBD2. This CDR3 is 13 amino acids long. Trimming at V came to 6 bases and at J to 1 base, leaving 2 bases not matched to a gene. The CDR3 DNA follows: TGTGCCAGCAGACCTAGCGGCCAAGAGACCCAGTACTTA. Translating gives CASRPSGQETQYL.

This clonotype came up many times. V usage is TRBV29-1 and J usage is TRBJ1-2; 8 nucleotides align to TRBD1. V dropped 3 bases and J dropped 7; count of bases not matched to a gene: 7. CDR1 SQVTM and CDR2 ANQGSEA come from the germline V gene. This CDR3 region has 13 residues. Here the CDR3 reads CSVDVQGVGGYTF. The CDR3 DNA reads as TGCAGCGTTGATGTACAGGGGGTAGGTGGCTACACCTTC.

V gene TRBV5-6 combines with J gene TRBJ2-6; tentatively, D is TRBD1 (6 bases). V gave up 3 bases and J gave up 9 bases, with 28 bases separating them. Germline V gene sequence: CDR1 SGHDT, CDR2 YYEEEE. The CDR3 extends over 19 amino acids. The CDR3 region is CASSSIPPINPGHYNVLTF. The CDR3 nucleotides are TGTGCCAGCAGCTCCATCCCCCCCATTAACCCGGGACATTACAACGTCCTGACTTTC. Using reference TRBV5-6 and TRBJ2-6 for the parts outside the CDR3, the full variable domain is DAGVTQSPTHLIKTRGQQVTLRCSPKSGHDTVSWYQQALGQGPQFIFQYYEEEERQRGNFPDRFSGHQFPNYSSELNVNALLLGDSALYLCASSSIPPINPGHYNVLTFGAGSRLTVL.

The table lists this clonotype with many counts. This CDR3 reads CASRSGHTPSTDTQYF. The DNA of the CDR3 is TGTGCCAGCAGGTCAGGACACACGCCAAGCACAGATACGCAGTATTTT. The J gene is TRBJ2-3, the V gene TRBV12-3 or TRBV12-4; D is perhaps TRBD1 (5 bases). This CDR3 contains 16 residues. Trimming took 6 bases from V and 0 from J, leaving 16 bases between them.

The chain joins TRBV4-2 to TRBJ2-7; possibly TRBD2 for D (6 bases). The germline gives CDR1 LGHNA, CDR2 YNFKEQ. Trimming took off 5 bases at V and 2 bases at J, with 10 bases between the two ends. The CDR3 is 13 amino acids. The CDR3 bases are TGTGCCAGCAGCGTCGGGACTCCCTACGAGCAGTACTTC. Its protein is CASSVGTPYEQYF.

Comments on this clonotype: The junction departs from the called germline gene at one end, perhaps through a read error. The rearrangement joins TRBV12-3 or TRBV12-4 to TRBJ1-2; D is ambiguous. The CDR3 length is 13 residues. The CDR3 region has the DNA TGTGCCGGCAGTTTAGTAGCAGACTATGACTACACCTTC. Protein sequence: CAGSLVADYDYTF.

As for this clonotype: Being one base from a much bigger clone, this may be a read error. The chain couples TRBV4-2 to TRBJ2-1, with a weak D call TRBD2 (6 bases). The CDR3 runs 15 residues. Per the germline V gene, CDR1 is LGHNA and CDR2 is YNFKEQ. V dropped 2 bases and J dropped 1 base, with 9 bases sitting between them. In nucleotides, the CDR3 is TGTGCCAGCAGCCAAACGGGGGAGTCCTACAATGAGCAGTTCTTC. Protein product: CASSQTGESYNEQFF.

Of note for this clonotype: A much larger clone differs by one base, so this may be a read error. The chain combines TRBV6-2 or TRBV6-3 with TRBJ2-1, with D possibly matching TRBD1 (5 bases). This CDR3 spans 13 amino acids. CDR1 is MNHEY, CDR2 SVGEGT, per germline. In nucleotides, the CDR3 is TGTCCCAGCAGACCAGACAGTTACAATGAGCAGTTCTTC. This encodes CPSRPDSYNEQFF.

The CDR3 sequence is CASSPTGGLSGANVLTF. The CDR3 DNA follows: TGTGCCAGCAGCCCTACAGGGGGACTCTCTGGGGCCAACGTCCTGACTTTC. The chain is built from TRBV7-9 and TRBJ2-6, with 8 bases lining up with TRBD1. The CDR3 is 17 amino acids. Unmatched junction bases numbered 6, after V lost 5 bases and J lost 0 bases. Germline CDR1 is SEHNR and CDR2 is FQNEAQ (reference sequence). Full variable domain (outside the CDR3, taken from reference TRBV7-9 and TRBJ2-6): DTGVSQNPRHKITKRGQNVTFRCDPISEHNRLYWYRQTLGQGPEFLTYFQNEAQLEKSRLLSDRFSAERPKGSFSTLEIQRTEQGDSAMYLCASSPTGGLSGANVLTFGAGSRLTVL.

About this clonotype itself: A read error may be the cause here, since a much bigger clone is one base away. V is TRBV10-3 and J is TRBJ2-5, with TRBD1 matching 7 bases. The CDR3 consists of 12 residues. The germline V gene has CDR1 ENHRY and CDR2 SYGVKD. The CDR3 protein is CVIGQGEETQYF. CDR3 nucleotide sequence: TGTGTCATCGGCCAGGGGGAAGAGACCCAGTACTTC.

For this clonotype: No conserved phenylalanine or tryptophan ends this CDR3, so it is likely a read error. This chain connects TRBV6-1 to TRBJ2-5, with 7 bases aligning to TRBD1. Germline CDR1 and CDR2: MNHNS and SASEGT. There are 13 residues in the CDR3. The CDR3 DNA sequence: TGTGCTAGCAGAAAACAGGGGCTAGAGACACAGTACATC. Translating gives CASRKQGLETQYI.

Turning to this clonotype: The conserved closing phenylalanine or tryptophan is absent in this CDR3, likely reflecting a read error. This chain connects TRBV28 to TRBJ2-1; possibly TRBD2 for D (5 bases). The V end was cut by 5 bases, the J end by 7 bases, with 18 bases between. From germline, CDR1 is MDHEN and CDR2 SYDVKM. This CDR3 has 15 residues. The CDR3 DNA sequence: TGTGCCAGCAGTGGCTCTAGCTTCGGGGAAAATGAGCAGTTCCTC. It encodes CASSGSSFGENEQFL.

In regard to this clonotype: A single base separates this from a much larger clone, so it may be a read error. This chain joins TRBV5-4 and TRBJ2-5; weak D call: TRBD1 (6 bases). The ends were cut back, 7 bases at V and 0 bases at J, with 16 bases in the middle. CDR1 and CDR2 (germline): SGHNT, YYREEE (reference sequence). The CDR3 covers 15 residues. CDR3 residues: CASGSSTGYQETQYF. CDR3 nucleotide sequence: TGTGCCAGCGGCTCCTCTACAGGGTACCAAGAGACCCAGTACTTC.

The chain joins TRBV15 to TRBJ1-2; no definite D call. The CDR3 spans 13 residues. Germline V CDR1 and CDR2: LNHNV, YYDKDF (reference sequence). With 2 bases removed from V and 6 bases from J, the gap between germline ends came to 10 bases. This chain's CDR3 is CATSRLEADGYTF. The CDR3 coding sequence is TGTGCCACCAGCAGACTGGAGGCGGATGGCTACACCTTC.